This entry lists 16 T cell receptor beta chains sequenced from one sample in a study of radiation and T cells in renal cell carcinoma. Time point: blood 4 weeks post-SBRT, at nephrectomy. Described treatment: 15 Gy SBRT to primary tumor, nephrectomy 4 weeks later. Data came from immunoSEQ multiplex PCR; TCRdb stores just in-frame clones and leaves some out. The sample has some 150,000 clones, less than 90% seen once. The starting material was blood, obtained from a patient whose treatment included radiotherapy and nephrectomy. These receptors all come from a woman between 50 and 59 years old with renal cell carcinoma.

The chain employs TRBV10-2 and TRBJ2-3, with 15 bases lining up with TRBD2. Unmatched junction bases numbered 8, after V lost 5 bases and J lost 8 bases. Germline V gene sequence: CDR1 WSHSY, CDR2 SAAADI. This CDR3 spans 16 amino acids. The CDR3 DNA reads TGCGCCAGCAGTCGGACTAGCGGGGGGGCTTATAGTACGCAGTATTTT. Its translation is CASSRTSGGAYSTQYF.

The chain recombines TRBV19 with TRBJ2-3; 10 nucleotides align to TRBD2. Germline-derived CDR1 and CDR2 are LNHDA and SQIVND (reference sequence). V gave up 3 bases and J gave up 5 bases; unmatched junction bases: 8. The length of the CDR3 is 16 residues. The chain's CDR3 is CASSIQAGGPGDTQYF. In nucleotides, the CDR3 is TGTGCCAGTAGTATTCAAGCGGGGGGGCCTGGAGATACGCAGTATTTT.

The rearrangement uses TRBV9 and TRBJ2-3, with D possibly matching TRBD2 (6 bases). Trimming stripped 4 bases from V and 4 bases from J, with 13 bases between. The CDR3 is 14 residues long. CDR1 is SGDLS, CDR2 YYNGEE, per germline. The CDR3: CASSPRLEADTQYF. The CDR3 DNA follows: TGTGCCAGCAGCCCCCGACTAGAGGCAGATACGCAGTATTTT.

V and J are TRBV19 and TRBJ1-6; D is ambiguous. The CDR3 extends over 14 amino acids. Per germline, CDR1 LNHDA and CDR2 SQIVND (reference sequence). Trimming took 1 base from V and 7 from J, leaving 8 bases between them. The CDR3 nucleotides are TGTGCCAGTAGTATAGGACAAACCAATTCACCCCTCCACTTT. Protein sequence: CASSIGQTNSPLHF. Based on the CDR3 plus reference TRBV19 and TRBJ1-6, the full variable domain is DGGITQSPKYLFRKEGQNVTLSCEQNLNHDAMYWYRQDPGQGLRLIYYSQIVNDFQKGDIAEGYSVSREKKESFPLTVTSAQKNPTAFYLCASSIGQTNSPLHFGNGTRLTVT.

The CDR3 DNA sequence: TGTGCCAGCAGCTCAGGGCTAGCGTTGAACAATGAGCAGTTCTTC. This translates into CASSSGLALNNEQFF. The genes are TRBV11-2 and TRBJ2-1; weak D call: TRBD2 (6 bases). The CDR3 is 15 residues long. Trimming cost V 4 bases and J 5 bases, with 15 bases left between them. In germline, CDR1 is SGHAT, CDR2 FQNNGV.

The CDR3 spells CASSKGQTYGYTF. The CDR3 bases are TGTGCCAGCAGTAAAGGACAGACCTATGGCTACACCTTC. The V call is TRBV2, the J call TRBJ1-2, with a tentative D call TRBD1 (6 bases). Trimming stripped 5 bases from V and 4 bases from J, with 11 bases between. The CDR3 has 13 residues. Germline CDR1 and CDR2: SNHLY and FYNNEI. Looking up the rest from reference TRBV2 and TRBJ1-2 gives the full variable domain: EPEVTQTPSHQVTQMGQEVILRCVPISNHLYFYWYRQILGQKVEFLVSFYNNEISEKSEIFDDQFSVERPDGSNFTLKIRSTKLEDSAMYFCASSKGQTYGYTFGSGTRLTVV.

This sequence joins TRBV2 and TRBJ1-2; perhaps TRBD1 as D (5 bases). The CDR3 is 14 residues long. The germline V gene has CDR1 SNHLY and CDR2 FYNNEI. Trimming removed 4 bases at V and 4 bases at J, with 13 bases between. DNA for the CDR3: TGTGCCAGCAGTGTGTTAACAGGATTCTATGGCTACACCTTC. Protein product: CASSVLTGFYGYTF.

This rearrangement joins TRBV27 to TRBJ2-7; TRBD2 aligns across 7 bases. Germline CDR1 reads MNHEY; CDR2 reads SMNVEV (reference sequence). CDR3 length equals 14 residues. V was clipped by 2 bases and J by 4 bases; unmatched bases: 5. CDR3 coding DNA: TGTGCCAGCAGTTTAAATGCGGGAGCGTACGAGCAGTACTTC. As protein: CASSLNAGAYEQYF.

This chain links TRBV11-1 with TRBJ2-5; TRBD2 is a possible D gene (5 bases). V was shortened by 2 bases and J by 5 bases, with 24 bases between the two germline ends. This CDR3 spans 18 amino acids. The V gene's germline CDR1 is SGHAT and CDR2 FQDESV (reference sequence). CDR3 DNA sequence: TGTGCCAGCAGCTTATTAGCGCCTCGGCCCCCGCAGAGGGAGACCCAGTACTTC. Its protein product is CASSLLAPRPPQRETQYF. The full variable domain, with the rest looked up from reference TRBV11-1 and TRBJ2-5, is EAEVAQSPRYKITEKSQAVAFWCDPISGHATLYWYRQILGQGPELLVQFQDESVVDDSQLPKDRFSAERLKGVDSTLKIQPAELGDSAMYLCASSLLAPRPPQRETQYFGPGTRLLVL.

As to this clone: The same CDR3 is also encoded by other DNA sequences in this sample. The chain carries TRBV9 and TRBJ2-2, with 7 positions matching TRBD2. There are 15 residues in the CDR3. The V gene's germline CDR1 is SGDLS and CDR2 YYNGEE. Losses at the gene ends were 0 bases for V and 6 bases for J; bases not matched to a gene: 5. As DNA, the CDR3 is TGTGCCAGCAGCGTAGGTGGTCTAGCGGCCGGGGAGCTGTTTTTT. Translating gives CASSVGGLAAGELFF.

The chain combines TRBV18 with TRBJ2-3; D could derive from TRBD1 or TRBD2 (5 bases each). Germline-derived CDR1 and CDR2 are KGHSH and LQKENI. CDR3 size: 16 residues. The V gene lost 2 bases and the J gene lost 4 bases, with 16 bases spanning the gap. This chain's CDR3 is CASSPATGRVSDTQYF. The CDR3 DNA reads as TGTGCCAGCTCACCAGCCACGGGACGAGTATCAGATACGCAGTATTTT.

The chain is built from TRBV7-2 and TRBJ2-1; 9 bases match TRBD1. The CDR3 spans 15 residues. The germline V gene encodes CDR1 SGHTA and CDR2 FQGNSA. V was clipped by 1 base and J by 7 bases; unmatched bases: 5. The CDR3 nucleotides are TGTGCCAGCAGCTTAGGGGGGACAGGGCGGAATGAGCAGTTCTTC. This sequence encodes CASSLGGTGRNEQFF. Full variable domain (rest looked up from reference TRBV7-2 and TRBJ2-1): GAGVSQSPSNKVTEKGKDVELRCDPISGHTALYWYRQSLGQGLEFLIYFQGNSAPDKSGLPSDRFSAERTGGSVSTLTIQRTQQEDSAVYLCASSLGGTGRNEQFFGPGTRLTVL.

This clone showed up just a few times. The V call is TRBV7-2, the J call TRBJ1-3; unclear D gene. The CDR3 is 15 residues long. The germline gives CDR1 SGHTA, CDR2 FQGNSA. V was trimmed by 1 base and J by 2 bases, leaving 9 bases between them. The CDR3 DNA reads TGTGCCAGCAGCTTAGAAAGAGGAACTGGAAACACCATATATTTT. Amino acid sequence: CASSLERGTGNTIYF.

J is TRBJ1-1 and V is TRBV5-1; D gene uncertain. This CDR3 is 13 amino acids long. The V end lost 1 base, the J end lost 1 base, and 5 bases lay between the germline ends. Germline values: CDR1 SGHRS, CDR2 YFSETQ. The CDR3 protein is CASSLPENTEAFF. In nucleotides, the CDR3 is TGCGCCAGCAGCTTGCCGGAGAACACTGAAGCTTTCTTT.

The chain couples TRBV5-1 to TRBJ2-3; D is unclear. Trimming took 4 bases from V and 2 from J, leaving 11 bases between them. The CDR3 length is 14 residues. The V gene's germline CDR1 is SGHRS and CDR2 YFSETQ. CDR3 region: CASSPSSPTDTQYF. For the CDR3, the DNA is TGCGCCAGCAGCCCGTCCTCGCCCACAGATACGCAGTATTTT.

This clone has a handful of counts. V usage is TRBV7-3 and J usage is TRBJ2-3; TRBD2 is a possible D gene (5 bases). Trimming cost V 1 base and J 1 base, with 12 bases left between them. This CDR3 comprises 16 residues. CDR1 and CDR2 (germline): SGHTA, FQGTGA. The CDR3 DNA follows: TGTGCCAGCAGCTTAATGTTTGGAGGCGGCACAGATACGCAGTATTTT. Protein: CASSLMFGGGTDTQYF.